This T cell receptor beta chain derives from a study of OX40 agonist ivuxolimab in advanced cancers. About the study: While on treatment, patients had intravenous ivuxolimab at 0.01 to 10 mg/kg every 2 weeks.

The assay was immunoSEQ multiplex PCR, and TCRdb's table has in-frame clones only and misses some. The sample holds some 50,000 clones, roughly four fifths seen once. V dropped 6 bases and J dropped 0 bases, with 9 bases sitting between them. This CDR3 spans 15 amino acids. CDR1 and CDR2 from the germline V gene are MNHEY and SVGAGI. Overall study results and limits: There were also nonresponders showing low normalized T-cell clonal expansion. Circulating CD4+ and CD8+ T cells showed clonal expansion by week 6 at 0.1 to 3.0 mg/kg.

A history of autoimmune disease or systemic immunosuppression excluded patients. A word on this clone: Its antigen is not identified.

The sequence was collected from an adult with an advanced solid tumor such as melanoma, head and neck, liver or kidney cancer. The chain is built from TRBV6-5 and TRBJ1-6; D gene uncertain. The material was CD4+ or CD8+ T cells sorted from blood, obtained in a trial of the OX40 agonist ivuxolimab. The CDR3: CASSQESSYNSPLHF. The CDR3 DNA is TGTGCCAGCAGCCAAGAGAGCTCCTATAATTCACCCCTCCACTTT.